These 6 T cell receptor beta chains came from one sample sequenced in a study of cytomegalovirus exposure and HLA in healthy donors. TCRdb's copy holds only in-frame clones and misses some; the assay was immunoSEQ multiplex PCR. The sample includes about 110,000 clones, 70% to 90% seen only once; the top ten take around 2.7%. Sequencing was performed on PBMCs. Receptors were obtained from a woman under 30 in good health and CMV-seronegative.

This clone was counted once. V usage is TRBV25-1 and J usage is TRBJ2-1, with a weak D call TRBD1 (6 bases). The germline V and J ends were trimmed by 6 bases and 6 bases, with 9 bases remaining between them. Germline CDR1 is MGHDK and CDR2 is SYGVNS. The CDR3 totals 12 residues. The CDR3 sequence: CASRDSFNEQFF. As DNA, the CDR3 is TGTGCCAGCAGGGACAGTTTCAATGAGCAGTTCTTC.

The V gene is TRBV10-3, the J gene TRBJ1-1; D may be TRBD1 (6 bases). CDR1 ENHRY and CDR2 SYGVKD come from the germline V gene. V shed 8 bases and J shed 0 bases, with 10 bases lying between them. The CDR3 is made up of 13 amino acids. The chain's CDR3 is CAIGGGMNTEAFF. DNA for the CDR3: TGTGCCATCGGGGGGGGCATGAACACTGAAGCTTTCTTT.

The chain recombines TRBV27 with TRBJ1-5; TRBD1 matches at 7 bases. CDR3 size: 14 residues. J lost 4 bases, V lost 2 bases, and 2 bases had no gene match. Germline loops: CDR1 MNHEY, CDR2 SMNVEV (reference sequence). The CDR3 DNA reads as TGTGCCAGCAGTTTAGACAGGGCAAATCAGCCCCAGCATTTT. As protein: CASSLDRANQPQHF.

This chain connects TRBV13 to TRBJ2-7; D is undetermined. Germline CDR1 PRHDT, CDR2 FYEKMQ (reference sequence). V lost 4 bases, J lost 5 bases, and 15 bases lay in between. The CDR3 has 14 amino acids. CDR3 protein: CASSSRSLLHEQYF. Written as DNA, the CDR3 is TGTGCCAGCAGCTCCCGCTCACTGCTCCACGAGCAGTACTTC.

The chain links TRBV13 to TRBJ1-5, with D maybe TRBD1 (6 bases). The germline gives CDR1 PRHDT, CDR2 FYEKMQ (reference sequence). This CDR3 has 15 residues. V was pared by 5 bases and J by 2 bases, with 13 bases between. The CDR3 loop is CASSTSGAGNQPQHF. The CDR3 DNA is TGTGCCAGCAGCACGTCAGGGGCGGGCAATCAGCCCCAGCATTTT. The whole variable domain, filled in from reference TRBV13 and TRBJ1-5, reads AAGVIQSPRHLIKEKRETATLKCYPIPRHDTVYWYQQGPGQDPQFLISFYEKMQSDKGSIPDRFSAQQFSDYHSELNMSSLELGDSALYFCASSTSGAGNQPQHFGDGTRLSIL.

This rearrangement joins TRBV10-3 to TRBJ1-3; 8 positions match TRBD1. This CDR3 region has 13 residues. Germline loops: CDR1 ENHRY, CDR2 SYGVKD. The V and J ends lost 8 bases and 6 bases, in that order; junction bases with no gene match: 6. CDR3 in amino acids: CAILGQGENTIYF. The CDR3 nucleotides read TGTGCCATCCTTGGACAGGGAGAAAACACCATATATTTT.